This T cell receptor beta chain originates from a study of beta chain features in type 1 diabetes. Study-level findings and limits: Patients with Type 1 diabetes showed moderately but significantly shorter TCRB CDR3s in all four CD4+ subsets.

J was trimmed by 6 bases and V by 6 bases; bases with no gene match: 8. The CDR3 runs 14 residues. The germline V gene encodes CDR1 SGHTA and CDR2 FQGNSA. Comment on this clone: The antigen remains undetermined.

As every portion of the isolated RNA was reverse transcribed, the sequencing read expressed TCRB transcripts. Using immunoSEQ multiplex PCR, the repertoire was profiled, and TCRdb retains in-frame clones only, with some absent. This sample yields a few hundred thousand clones, of which about 12% are seen a single time; 0.01% belongs to the top ten. The receptor's source is a woman aged 18 to 35 with type 1 diabetes. The sample comprised naive CD4+ T cells from blood. The chain has TRBV7-2 and TRBJ1-5; TRBD1 agrees at 7 bases. For the CDR3, the DNA is TGTGCCAGCAGTTTTACAGGGGAACTTCAGCCCCAGCATTTT. It translates to CASSFTGELQPQHF.